This T cell receptor beta chain was captured in a study of shared clonotypes between healthy human individuals. Study-wide results and limits: Generation probabilities of non-shared clonotypes were lower (relative to those shared by all four donors). Larger estimated richness was generally seen in naive subsets than in memory subsets.

The CDR3 covers 15 residues. Trimming removed 5 bases from V and 0 bases from J, with 14 bases in between. Germline V gene data show CDR1 as SEHNR and CDR2 as FQNEAQ (reference sequence). Deep-level running was used for the assay. It was across several immunoSEQ plates that each subset's genomic DNA was evenly split. Measured with immunoSEQ multiplex PCR; TCRdb has only the in-frame clones, and not every one. This sample yields under 130,000 clones, of which about 72% are seen a single time; roughly a quarter belongs to the top ten. About this clone itself: The antigen is unknown.

V gene TRBV7-9 combines with J gene TRBJ2-7; perhaps D is TRBD1 or TRBD2 (6 bases each). This receptor was identified in a woman in her 30s in good health. The specimen sequenced was memory CD8+ T cells sorted from blood. The subset: CD45RO+ cells pooled with CCR7-negative TemRA cells. CDR3 in DNA: TGTGCCAGCAGCCCCAGGGGAGGCCTCTCCTACGAGCAGTACTTC. Amino acids: CASSPRGGLSYEQYF.